The 18 T cell receptor beta chains below all came from one sample that was sequenced in a study of T-cell memory formation after mild COVID-19. A single record per CDR3 protein comes from TCRdb applying MiXCR to the 5' RACE reads. The table shows some 40,000 distinct CDR3 sequences, with less than 7.5% occurring only once. The sample was PBMCs or a T cell subset sorted from them (not recorded which). All receptors come from a man younger than 30 who had mild COVID-19 (a few samples of this study predate the infection). Cell type and time point are not known.

The V gene is TRBV7-2, the J gene TRBJ2-3, with a possible D match to TRBD2 (5 bases). The germline V gene has CDR1 SGHTA and CDR2 FQGNSA. V lost 4 bases, J lost 4 bases, and 12 bases lay in between. The CDR3 consists of 14 residues. In nucleotides, the CDR3 is TGTGCCAGCAGCTCCGGACTGCTGCCAGATACGCAGTATTTT. It encodes CASSSGLLPDTQYF.

This clonotype came up a few times. The V gene is TRBV4-3, the J gene TRBJ2-2; 9 bases align to TRBD1. The CDR3 length is 19 residues. V was pared by 1 base and J by 1 base, with 10 bases of the junction left unmatched. Per germline, CDR1 LGHNA and CDR2 YSLEER. This CDR3 is CASSQAGQGVGGNTGELFF. The CDR3 region has the DNA TGCGCCAGCAGCCAAGCGGGACAGGGAGTAGGCGGGAACACCGGGGAGCTGTTTTTT.

Many counts were recorded for this clonotype. The chain uses TRBV19 and TRBJ2-1, with D possibly being TRBD1 or TRBD2 (5 bases each). The germline gives CDR1 LNHDA, CDR2 SQIVND (reference sequence). This CDR3 contains 13 residues. V gave up 11 bases and J gave up 1 base, with 12 bases separating them. The CDR3 region has the DNA TGTGCCGTAAAGGGACGATCCTACAATGAGCAGTTCTTC. Translated, it gives CAVKGRSYNEQFF.

This chain uses TRBV7-2 with TRBJ1-1; D might be TRBD1 (5 bases). CDR1 and CDR2 from the germline V gene are SGHTA and FQGNSA. The CDR3 is 16 amino acids. Deletions cut 0 bases from V and 7 bases from J, with 18 bases between. CDR3 protein: CASSLAPGRGFFEAFF. The DNA for the CDR3 is TGTGCCAGCAGCTTAGCTCCGGGGAGGGGATTTTTTGAAGCTTTCTTT.

The V and J genes are TRBV18 and TRBJ1-4, with TRBD1 matching 7 bases. Germline lookup yields CDR1 KGHSH and CDR2 LQKENI. The CDR3 is 14 residues long. Trimming took 6 bases from V and 2 from J; bases not matched to a gene: 3. CDR3 loop: CASSVQGTNEKLFF. The DNA for the CDR3 is TGTGCCAGCTCGGTACAGGGGACTAATGAAAAACTGTTTTTT.

This clonotype has only a few counts. The chain uses TRBV27 and TRBJ2-5, with a possible D match to TRBD2 (6 bases). CDR1 and CDR2 (germline): MNHEY, SMNVEV (reference sequence). This CDR3 comprises 15 residues. V dropped 7 bases and J dropped 3 bases, with 18 bases sitting between them. The CDR3 here is CASNSEGAGEETQYF. The CDR3 coding sequence is TGTGCCAGCAACTCGGAGGGCGCAGGTGAAGAGACCCAGTACTTC.

V gene TRBV4-1 combines with J gene TRBJ1-5; no reliable D call. CDR1 and CDR2 from the germline V gene are MGHRA and YSYEKL. Trimming cost V 4 bases and J 5 bases, with 21 bases left between them. This CDR3 is built from 17 residues. As DNA, the CDR3 is TGCGCCAGCAGCCGCGGCGGCCCGCTGGGATACGATCAGCCCCAGCATTTT. Protein sequence: CASSRGGPLGYDQPQHF.

This clonotype has only a few counts. The chain is built from TRBV7-3 and TRBJ2-3; 8 bases map to TRBD1. The V and J ends lost 7 bases and 6 bases, in that order; junction bases with no gene match: 6. The CDR3 runs to 13 residues. Per germline, CDR1 SGHTA and CDR2 FQGTGA. DNA of the CDR3: TGTGCCAGCAAGGACAGGGTCTCTGATACGCAGTATTTT. This codes for CASKDRVSDTQYF.

In nucleotides, the CDR3 is TGCGCCAGCAGCTTGTCAGGCAGGGCTGGCGGGAACACTGAAGCTTTCTTT. It is translated as CASSLSGRAGGNTEAFF. The rearrangement uses TRBV5-1 and TRBJ1-1, with D tentatively TRBD1 (5 bases). The CDR3 length is 17 residues. Germline CDR1 and CDR2: SGHRS and YFSETQ. V was trimmed by 1 base and J by 1 base, leaving 17 bases between them.

The chain recombines TRBV20-1 with TRBJ2-7; D remains unclear. The V end lost 4 bases, the J end lost 0 bases, and 13 bases lay between the germline ends. Germline CDR1 reads DFQATT; CDR2 reads SNEGSKA (reference sequence). This CDR3 contains 14 residues. CDR3 nucleotides: TGCAGTGCTACCCCCCCCGGATCCTCCTACGAGCAGTACTTC. Its translation: CSATPPGSSYEQYF.

The rearrangement uses TRBV5-1 and TRBJ2-4, with TRBD2 matching 7 bases. The V and J ends lost 0 bases and 7 bases, in that order; junction bases with no gene match: 4. The germline CDR1 and CDR2 sequences are SGHRS and YFSETQ. The CDR3 is 14 residues long. The CDR3: CASSLERGENIQYF. The CDR3 nucleotides read TGCGCCAGCAGCTTGGAGCGGGGCGAGAACATTCAGTACTTC.

This rearrangement joins TRBV11-3 to TRBJ2-7; weak D call: TRBD1 (6 bases). The ends were cut back, 5 bases at V and 0 bases at J, with 8 bases in the middle. The CDR3 spans 13 residues. CDR1 and CDR2 from the germline V gene are SGHNT and YENEEA. CDR3 region: CASSPGHSYEQYF. CDR3 bases: TGTGCCAGCAGCCCGGGACACTCCTACGAGCAGTACTTC.

The chain links TRBV12-3 or TRBV12-4 to TRBJ2-5, with D hard to call. The CDR3 covers 13 residues. V lost 7 bases to trimming and J lost 5 bases, with 14 bases between them. CDR3: CASTRTLVETQYF. The CDR3 DNA is TGTGCCAGCACCCGGACGTTGGTCGAGACCCAGTACTTC.

The chain uses TRBV20-1 and TRBJ2-3; TRBD2 matches 7 bases. The CDR3 runs to 12 residues. Trimming cost V 3 bases and J 6 bases; bases outside gene matches: 3. Germline V lookup: CDR1 DFQATT, CDR2 SNEGSKA (reference sequence). Here the CDR3 DNA reads TGCAGTGCTAGCGGGGGGACTGATACGCAGTATTTT. It specifies CSASGGTDTQYF.

This clonotype was recorded many times. V and J are TRBV4-2 and TRBJ2-1; maybe TRBD2 (6 bases). There are 15 residues in the CDR3. CDR1 and CDR2 (germline): LGHNA, YNFKEQ. Trimming removed 1 base at V and 5 bases at J, with 12 bases between. The DNA of the CDR3 is TGTGCCAGCAGCCAAGGTTCCGGGAGCCACAATGAGCAGTTCTTC. Protein: CASSQGSGSHNEQFF.

This clonotype was seen more than once but under ten times. The chain is built from TRBV4-3 and TRBJ2-6; 8 nucleotides align to TRBD1. Germline CDR1 LGHNA, CDR2 YSLEER. The CDR3 has 19 amino acids. The J segment lost 0 bases and the V segment lost 3 bases, leaving 10 bases of the junction unmatched. DNA of the CDR3: TGCGCCAGCAGCCAGGCAAGGACAGGGTCAGGCTCTGGGGCCAACGTCCTGACTTTC. Protein: CASSQARTGSGSGANVLTF.

This clonotype was observed many times. The chain carries TRBV7-9 and TRBJ2-3; unclear D gene. This CDR3 is 12 amino acids long. Germline values: CDR1 SEHNR, CDR2 FQNEAQ (reference sequence). Trimming shortened V by 2 bases and J by 4 bases, and 4 bases separated the two germline ends. This chain's CDR3 is CASSLSSDTQYF. The CDR3, as DNA: TGTGCCAGCAGCTTAAGCTCAGATACGCAGTATTTT.

The J gene is TRBJ2-7, the V gene TRBV25-1; TRBD1 matches at 8 bases. Germline CDR1 MGHDK, CDR2 SYGVNS. CDR3 length: 16 residues. With V trimmed by 2 bases and J by 2 bases, 8 bases remained unmatched. Here the CDR3 reads CASSEAGAGGPYEQYF. CDR3 DNA sequence: TGTGCCAGCAGTGAAGCGGGCGCAGGGGGCCCCTACGAGCAGTACTTC.